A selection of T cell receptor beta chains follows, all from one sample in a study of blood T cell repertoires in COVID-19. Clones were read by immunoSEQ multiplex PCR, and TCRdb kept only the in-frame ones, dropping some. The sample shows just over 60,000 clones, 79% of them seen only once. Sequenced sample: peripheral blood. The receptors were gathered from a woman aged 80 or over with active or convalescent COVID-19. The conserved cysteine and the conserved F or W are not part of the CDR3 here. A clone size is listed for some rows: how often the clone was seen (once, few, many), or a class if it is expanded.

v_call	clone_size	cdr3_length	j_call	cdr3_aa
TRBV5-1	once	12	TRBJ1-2	ASSLEQSFYGYT
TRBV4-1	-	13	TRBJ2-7	ASSQGQVPAHEQY
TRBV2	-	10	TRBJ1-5	ASGTGLQPQH
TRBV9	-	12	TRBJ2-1	ASSPRTVYNEQF
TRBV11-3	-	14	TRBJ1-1	ASSLVPGQLSTEAF
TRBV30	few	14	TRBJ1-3	AWSFPGGLSGNTIY
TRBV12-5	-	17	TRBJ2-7	ASGFGTPQGSSASYEQY
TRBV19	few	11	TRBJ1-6	ASTWDSYSPLH
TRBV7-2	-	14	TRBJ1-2	ASSLLNPGGNYGYT
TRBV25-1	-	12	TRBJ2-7	ASSADRGTYEQY
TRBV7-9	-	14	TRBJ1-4	ASSYNSGGQGEKLF
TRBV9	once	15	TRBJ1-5	ASSVAKGQGRGQPQH